This T cell receptor (beta chain) was recovered during a study of T-cell memory formation after mild COVID-19. Study summary: Clustering of TCRs was largely donor specific.

The CDR3 is made up of 15 amino acids. Germline V CDR1 and CDR2: SGHNT, YYREEE (reference sequence). The V end lost 2 bases, the J end lost 0 bases, and 10 bases lay between the germline ends. Each CDR3 protein is one row after TCRdb ran MiXCR on the 5' RACE reads. The table lists hundreds of thousands of distinct CDR3 sequences, about a quarter of them singletons, with less than 15% in the top ten. The gene calls are TRBV5-4 and TRBJ2-3, with D unclear. The receptor comes from an adult woman who had mild COVID-19 (a few samples of this study predate the infection). Cell type and time point are not known. Sequencing was performed on PBMCs or a T cell subset sorted from them (not recorded which). The CDR3 DNA sequence: TGTGCCAGCAGCTTAGGGCCCGGTAGCACAGATACGCAGTATTTT. Its translation is CASSLGPGSTDTQYF.